A single sample gave rise to the 3 T cell receptor beta chains below, sequenced in a study of T cells in Graves' hyperthyroidism and ophthalmopathy. Amplification of TCR beta CDR3 regions used RNA as the template. RT-PCR in the first round (using the HTBI primer set) targeted the TCR CDR3. In TCRdb, the multiplex PCR reads were re-called with MiXCR into one record per CDR3 protein. The sample yields 200,000 to 250,000 distinct CDR3 sequences, 17% seen once. Sequencing was carried out using blood. These receptors were obtained from a woman aged 45-65 years with Graves' hyperthyroidism.

This clonotype was picked up a small number of times. The chain couples TRBV7-9 to TRBJ1-6; D remains unclear. Germline-derived CDR1 and CDR2 are SEHNR and FQNEAQ (reference sequence). Trimming pared 1 base from V and 7 bases from J, leaving 8 bases between. The CDR3 extends over 14 amino acids. CDR3 protein: CASSLVAVNSPLHF. For the CDR3, the DNA is TGTGCCAGCAGCTTAGTAGCCGTCAATTCACCCCTCCACTTT.

Only a few counts were recorded for this clonotype. J is TRBJ2-3 and V is TRBV24-1, with 8 bases aligning to TRBD2. Trimming took 4 bases from V and 1 from J; bases not matched to a gene: 3. The V gene's germline CDR1 is KGHDR and CDR2 SFDVKD. This CDR3 has 15 amino acids. The CDR3 DNA reads TGTGCCACCAGTGACTCGCGGGAGGGCACAGATACGCAGTATTTT. The encoded protein is CATSDSREGTDTQYF.

The table lists this clonotype with many counts. The chain links TRBV20-1 to TRBJ1-1; no clear D gene. From germline, CDR1 is DFQATT and CDR2 SNEGSKA (reference sequence). The V and J ends lost 1 base and 9 bases respectively, with 15 bases between them. This CDR3 has 13 amino acids. DNA of the CDR3: TGCAGTGCTAGAGCCCCCCCGGACTCCCAAGCTTTCTTT. This codes for CSARAPPDSQAFF.